The entry that follows covers one T cell receptor (beta chain) sequence. The antigen remains undetermined. Unique molecular identifiers were incorporated into the prepared TCRbeta library. TCRdb ran MiXCR on the PCR reads and lists one entry per CDR3 protein. The table has some 300,000 distinct CDR3 sequences, around 10% seen once; the top ten hold just under 7.5%. The data originate from a study of T-cell reconstitution after alpha-beta-depleted transplantation in children. Notes on the study in general: After transplant, at about two months, alpha-beta T cells were reportedly derived from several hundred expanded graft clones. One year after transplant, T-cell counts and diversity came mostly from newly produced T cells. Surviving thymic progenitors and recipient T cells were the source of high TCRbeta diversity at day 60 in some patients.

CDR3 size: 16 residues. Trimming cost V 3 bases and J 1 base, with 14 bases left between them. Germline V gene lookup returns CDR1 KGHSH and CDR2 LQKENI. This receptor was obtained from a boy younger than two with acute myeloid leukemia, due to receive a stem cell transplant. The sample was PBMCs, taken before TCRalphabeta/CD19-depleted stem cell transplant. The chain uses TRBV18 and TRBJ2-3, with D maybe TRBD1 (5 bases). This CDR3 is CASSPTALLGTDTQYF. The DNA of the CDR3 is TGTGCCAGCTCACCGACAGCACTTCTGGGCACAGATACGCAGTATTTT.